The rows below give T cell receptor beta chains drawn from one sample of a study of post-analysis software for immune sequencing data. Each CDR3 protein gets one entry after TCRdb re-called the PCR reads with MiXCR. Of 250,000 to 300,000 distinct CDR3 sequences listed, about 38% are singletons. The sequencing input was blood. The origin of the receptors is a girl aged 10-17 years with multiple sclerosis. CDR3s include the opening cysteine and the closing phenylalanine or tryptophan. The D gene is left open where the match is weak. Clone size appears in some rows only: once, few, many, or a class for an expanded clone.

J: TRBJ1-6; D: TRBD1; size: -; V: TRBV18; DNA: TGTGCCAGCTCGCCCCCGTTGACAGGGGCACAATCACCCCTCCACTTT; CDR3: CASSPPLTGAQSPLHF
J: TRBJ2-7; D: -; size: -; V: TRBV27; DNA: TGTGCCAGCAGTTCCGGGACGGAAATCTACGAGCAGTACTTC; CDR3: CASSSGTEIYEQYF
J: TRBJ1-1; D: -; size: -; V: TRBV7-8; DNA: TGTGCCAGCAGCCTAGGGGTGTCGGGGATGAACACTGAAGCTTTCTTT; CDR3: CASSLGVSGMNTEAFF
J: TRBJ1-1; D: TRBD1; size: -; V: TRBV24-1; DNA: TGTGCCACCAGTGATTCCCGACAGGGGCCCCTGGGAAACACTGAAGCTTTCTTT; CDR3: CATSDSRQGPLGNTEAFF
J: TRBJ2-4; D: TRBD2; size: many; V: TRBV4-2; DNA: TGTGCCAGCAGCCGGGGGGAGGCTAGCGGGGCCCTAGCCAAAAACATTCAGTACTTC; CDR3: CASSRGEASGALAKNIQYF
J: TRBJ1-2; D: -; size: once; V: TRBV7-9; DNA: TGTGCCAGCAGCTCCATGTTAGGTCATGGCTACACCTTC; CDR3: CASSSMLGHGYTF
J: TRBJ2-1; D: -; size: -; V: TRBV12-5; DNA: TGTGCTAGTGGTCTTCGACGCTCCGGCAATGAGCAGTTCTTC; CDR3: CASGLRRSGNEQFF
J: TRBJ1-1; D: -; size: few; V: TRBV3-1; DNA: TGTGCCAGCAGCCAAGAGGAGGGGGGCACTGAAGCTTTCTTT; CDR3: CASSQEEGGTEAFF
J: TRBJ2-6; D: -; size: many; V: TRBV5-1; DNA: TGCGCCAGCAGCTTGGCCGGTAGGGCCCTTGATGGGGCCAACGTCCTGACTTTC; CDR3: CASSLAGRALDGANVLTF
J: TRBJ1-6; D: -; size: many; V: TRBV4-1; DNA: TGCGCCAGCAGCCAACGCCAGGGGAATTCACCCCTCCACTTT; CDR3: CASSQRQGNSPLHF
J: TRBJ2-3; D: TRBD2; size: many; V: TRBV10-2; DNA: TGCGCCAGCAGTGAGGGTAGCGGGGGCACAGATACGCAGTATTTT; CDR3: CASSEGSGGTDTQYF
J: TRBJ2-4; D: TRBD1; size: once; V: TRBV6-1; DNA: TGTGCCAGCAACGGACCGGGACAGGGAAAAAACGTTCAGTACTTC; CDR3: CASNGPGQGKNVQYF
J: TRBJ1-5; D: -; size: -; V: TRBV12-3/TRBV12-4; DNA: TGTGCCAGCAGTGTTGACAGGCTAAACAATCAGCCCCAGCATTTT; CDR3: CASSVDRLNNQPQHF
J: TRBJ1-2; D: -; size: -; V: TRBV4-1; DNA: TGCGCCAGCAGCCAAGACCGGGGAAATGGCTACACCTTC; CDR3: CASSQDRGNGYTF
J: TRBJ1-2; D: -; size: -; V: TRBV6-5; DNA: TGTGCCAGCAGTACCACCGGCAAACTGGATGGCTACACCTTC; CDR3: CASSTTGKLDGYTF
J: TRBJ1-1; D: -; size: few; V: TRBV6-5; DNA: TGTGCCAGCAGTTACGGGGGTGGGAACACTGAAGCTTTCTTT; CDR3: CASSYGGGNTEAFF
J: TRBJ2-1; D: TRBD1; size: -; V: TRBV5-1; DNA: TGCGCCAGCAGCTTGGATTCCGGACAGGCCTACAATGAGCAGTTCTTC; CDR3: CASSLDSGQAYNEQFF
J: TRBJ2-1; D: -; size: once; V: TRBV7-2; DNA: TGTGCCAGCAGCCGGGACTCTCTAGCTCTCAATGAGCAGTTCTTC; CDR3: CASSRDSLALNEQFF
J: TRBJ1-5; D: -; size: few; V: TRBV2; DNA: TGTGCCAGCAGAGCCAGAACAGGGACGGTTTATCAGCCCCAGCATTTT; CDR3: CASRARTGTVYQPQHF
J: TRBJ2-3; D: -; size: many; V: TRBV6-1; DNA: TGTGCCAGCAGGGGGACCGCAGATACGCAGTATTTT; CDR3: CASRGTADTQYF
J: TRBJ1-5; D: TRBD1; size: many; V: TRBV12-3/TRBV12-4; DNA: TGTGCCAGCAGTTTACGAGGGGGCGATAGCAATCAGCCCCAGCATTTT; CDR3: CASSLRGGDSNQPQHF
J: TRBJ1-1; D: -; size: -; V: TRBV3-1; DNA: TGTGCCAGCAGCCTAGAACCGGGACTTCGTAAAATGAACACTGAAGCTTTCTTT; CDR3: CASSLEPGLRKMNTEAFF
J: TRBJ1-2; D: TRBD1; size: many; V: TRBV20-1; DNA: TGCAGTCCGAGGGGCACAGGGGACTATGGCTACACCTTC; CDR3: CSPRGTGDYGYTF
J: TRBJ2-3; D: -; size: many; V: TRBV20-1; DNA: TGCAGTGCGTCGGGGGCTGGCGCAGATACGCAGTATTTT; CDR3: CSASGAGADTQYF
J: TRBJ2-7; D: TRBD1; size: many; V: TRBV15; DNA: TGTGCCACCAACAGGACAGGCGACTACGAGCAGTACTTC; CDR3: CATNRTGDYEQYF
J: TRBJ2-1; D: TRBD2; size: -; V: TRBV20-1; DNA: TGCAGTGGCCGCCCGGGACTAGCCTCCCATGAGCAGTTCTTC; CDR3: CSGRPGLASHEQFF
J: TRBJ2-4; D: -; size: many; V: TRBV12-3/TRBV12-4; DNA: TGTGCCAGCAGTCTCACAGCACACATTCAGTACTTC; CDR3: CASSLTAHIQYF
J: TRBJ2-3; D: TRBD1; size: few; V: TRBV5-1; DNA: TGCGCCAGCAGCGGCCCGGACAGGGGGCAGAGGGCGTGGGGAGATACGCAGTATTTT; CDR3: CASSGPDRGQRAWGDTQYF
J: TRBJ2-3; D: -; size: many; V: TRBV20-1; DNA: TGCAGTGCTAGAGTTTCAGGAGAGCGCGAGTTAGATACGCAGTATTTT; CDR3: CSARVSGERELDTQYF
J: TRBJ2-1; D: TRBD2; size: many; V: TRBV3-1; DNA: TGTGCCAGCAGCCCCGGACTAGCGGGGGGGCAAGGATCCTACAATGAGCAGTTCTTC; CDR3: CASSPGLAGGQGSYNEQFF
J: TRBJ1-3; D: -; size: -; V: TRBV14; DNA: TGTGCCAGCAGCCAAAAACCAGGCCAGAGAGAAAACACCATATATTTT; CDR3: CASSQKPGQRENTIYF
J: TRBJ2-7; D: -; size: few; V: TRBV7-2; DNA: TGTGCCAGCAGCTTAGGGTTACGGCGCGAGCAGTACTTC; CDR3: CASSLGLRREQYF
J: TRBJ2-7; D: TRBD2; size: -; V: TRBV20-1; DNA: TGCAGTGCTCTTCCCGGGACTAGCTCCTACAATGAGCAGTACTTC; CDR3: CSALPGTSSYNEQYF
J: TRBJ1-6; D: -; size: -; V: TRBV29-1; DNA: TGCAGCGGAAGAGAAAGCTATAATTCACCCCTCCACTTT; CDR3: CSGRESYNSPLHF
J: TRBJ1-4; D: -; size: -; V: TRBV7-8; DNA: TGTGCCAGCAGCTTCAGAGCGAGGGGAGGCTTTAATGAAAAACTGTTTTTT; CDR3: CASSFRARGGFNEKLFF
J: TRBJ2-5; D: -; size: -; V: TRBV29-1; DNA: TGCAGCGGTGCTGACCGTCAAGAGACCCAGTACTTC; CDR3: CSGADRQETQYF
J: TRBJ2-3; D: -; size: -; V: TRBV10-3; DNA: TGTGCCATCAGTGGGGGCGAGGGAACGGAGACAGATACGCAGTATTTT; CDR3: CAISGGEGTETDTQYF
J: TRBJ2-5; D: -; size: -; V: TRBV9; DNA: TGTGCCAGCAGCGCCTCGACAGGACCCCAAGAGACCCAGTACTTC; CDR3: CASSASTGPQETQYF
J: TRBJ2-3; D: TRBD2; size: few; V: TRBV20-1; DNA: TGCAGTGCTACCGGGACTAGCGGTCCTAGCACAGATACGCAGTATTTT; CDR3: CSATGTSGPSTDTQYF
J: TRBJ2-1; D: TRBD2; size: many; V: TRBV29-1; DNA: TGCAGCGCCCGGCGGGGCGGGAGCTCCTACAATGAGCAGTTCTTC; CDR3: CSARRGGSSYNEQFF
J: TRBJ2-2; D: TRBD2; size: -; V: TRBV5-5; DNA: TGTGCCAGCAGCCCGCGTTGGACTAGGTCGGGTGGGGAGCTGTTTTTT; CDR3: CASSPRWTRSGGELFF
J: TRBJ2-5; D: -; size: many; V: TRBV20-1; DNA: TGCAGTGCTAGAGATGGTAGCAGGGGCCCCCAAGAGACCCAGTACTTC; CDR3: CSARDGSRGPQETQYF
J: TRBJ2-7; D: TRBD1; size: few; V: TRBV6-1; DNA: TGTGCCAGCAGCCGACAGGGCCGCTACGAGCAGTACTTC; CDR3: CASSRQGRYEQYF
J: TRBJ1-2; D: -; size: few; V: TRBV5-1; DNA: TGCGCCAGCAGCTTGGCGGTAGGCACCTGGGATGGCTACACCTTC; CDR3: CASSLAVGTWDGYTF
J: TRBJ2-7; D: TRBD2; size: -; V: TRBV7-2; DNA: TGTGCCAGCAGCTTAAATATAGCGGGGCGGGGTGAGCAGTACTTC; CDR3: CASSLNIAGRGEQYF
J: TRBJ2-5; D: TRBD2; size: many; V: TRBV5-5; DNA: TGTGCCAGCAGCTTGGCTAGCGGGAGGCTCCAGTACTTC; CDR3: CASSLASGRLQYF
J: TRBJ2-1; D: -; size: few; V: TRBV12-3/TRBV12-4; DNA: TGTGCCAGCAGTTGGGACTTGCGGGAGCAGTTCTTC; CDR3: CASSWDLREQFF
J: TRBJ2-1; D: TRBD2; size: many; V: TRBV6-1; DNA: TGTGCCAGCAGTTCAAGACTAGCGGGAGGACTCAATGAGCAGTTCTTC; CDR3: CASSSRLAGGLNEQFF
J: TRBJ1-6; D: TRBD1; size: many; V: TRBV10-3; DNA: TGTGCCATCAGTGATCTGACAGGGTCAAACTCACCCCTCCACTTT; CDR3: CAISDLTGSNSPLHF